The TCR beta chain under discussion was sequenced for a study of glioma-infiltrating T cells after dendritic cell vaccination. Whole-study context: Autologous tumor lysate was loaded overnight onto monocyte-derived dendritic cells grown about seven days with IL-4 and GM-CSF. Dendritic cell vaccine was injected intradermally three times, biweekly. Whole-study results and caveats: Patients with more pretreatment TILs had longer time to progression and survival.

As for this clone: Its antigen is unidentified.

The V gene's germline CDR1 is SGHTA and CDR2 FQGTGA. The CDR3 contains 15 residues. Trimming at V came to 4 bases and at J to 3 bases, leaving 4 bases not matched to a gene. The data were produced by immunoSEQ multiplex PCR, yet TCRdb's version contains in-frame clones alone and is incomplete. The data contain about 95,000 clones, about 83% of them singletons. Isocitrate dehydrogenase mutation was absent in all glioblastoma patients. The receptor was derived from a human donor with glioblastoma. The gene calls are TRBV7-3 and TRBJ1-4; 8 bases map to TRBD1. Sequencing was performed on blood, taken before dendritic cell vaccination. CDR3 DNA: TGTGCCAGCAGCTCTACAGGGGGACCTAATGAAAAACTGTTTTTT. Translated, it gives CASSSTGGPNEKLFF.